This paragraph covers one T cell receptor (beta chain) sequence. The antigen remains unidentified. The protocol was immunoSEQ multiplex PCR, while the TCRdb copy is restricted to in-frame clones and leaves out a portion. Of under 85,000 clones listed, roughly 91% were seen once; the top ten hold more than 0.35%. These data originate in a study of Tregs in tolerant kidney transplant recipients. Overall study context: Recipients received nonmyeloablative bone marrow transplants from related graft donors, with transient mixed chimerism. Study observations and caveats: The small number of patients limits these findings pending further validation.

In germline, CDR1 is SGDLS, CDR2 YYNGEE. The CDR3 consists of 17 residues. The V gene end was trimmed by 1 base and the J gene end by 3 bases; junction bases not matched to a gene: 7. Unstimulated regulatory T cells (CD4+CD25+CD127-), CD4+CD25- non-regulatory cells, CD4 and CD8 cells were FACS-sorted from thawed PBMCs. The rearrangement joins TRBV9 to TRBJ2-6, with 7 positions matching TRBD1. Source: CD4+ T cells from blood, taken before the transplant. The source of this sequence is a human donor who received a combined kidney and bone marrow transplant. CDR3 in DNA: TGTGCCAGCAGCGTAAGGTCCAGGGGGATTGGGGCCAACGTCCTGACTTTC. The encoded protein is CASSVRSRGIGANVLTF.